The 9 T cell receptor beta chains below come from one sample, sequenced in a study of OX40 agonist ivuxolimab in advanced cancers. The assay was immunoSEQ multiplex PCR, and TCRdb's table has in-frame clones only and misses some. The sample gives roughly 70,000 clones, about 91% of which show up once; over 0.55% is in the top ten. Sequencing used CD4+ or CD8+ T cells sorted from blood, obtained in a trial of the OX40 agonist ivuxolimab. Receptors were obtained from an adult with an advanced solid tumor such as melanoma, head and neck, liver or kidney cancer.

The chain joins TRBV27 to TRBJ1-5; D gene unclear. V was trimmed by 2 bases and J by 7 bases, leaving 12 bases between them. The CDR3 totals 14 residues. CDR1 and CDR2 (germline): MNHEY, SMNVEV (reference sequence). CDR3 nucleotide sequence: TGTGCCAGCAGTTTAACTGCAGGCCGCCAGCCCCAGCATTTT. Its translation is CASSLTAGRQPQHF.

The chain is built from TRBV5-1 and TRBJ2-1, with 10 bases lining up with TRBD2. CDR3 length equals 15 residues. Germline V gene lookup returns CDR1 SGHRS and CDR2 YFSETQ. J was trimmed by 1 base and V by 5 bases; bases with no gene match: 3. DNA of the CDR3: TGCGCCAGCAGTAATAGCGGGGGGTCCTACAATGAGCAGTTCTTC. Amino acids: CASSNSGGSYNEQFF.

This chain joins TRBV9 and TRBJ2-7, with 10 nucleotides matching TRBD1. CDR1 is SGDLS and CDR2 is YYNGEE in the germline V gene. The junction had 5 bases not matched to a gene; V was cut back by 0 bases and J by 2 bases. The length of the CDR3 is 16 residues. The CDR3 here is CASSVAGTGVTYEQYF. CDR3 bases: TGTGCCAGCAGCGTAGCTGGGACAGGGGTAACCTACGAGCAGTACTTC.

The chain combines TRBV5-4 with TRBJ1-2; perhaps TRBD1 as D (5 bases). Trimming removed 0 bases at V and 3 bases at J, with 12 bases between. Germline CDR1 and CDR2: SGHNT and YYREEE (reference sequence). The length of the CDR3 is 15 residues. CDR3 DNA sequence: TGTGCCAGCAGCTTGGGGGACGGATTGTACTATGGCTACACCTTC. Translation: CASSLGDGLYYGYTF.

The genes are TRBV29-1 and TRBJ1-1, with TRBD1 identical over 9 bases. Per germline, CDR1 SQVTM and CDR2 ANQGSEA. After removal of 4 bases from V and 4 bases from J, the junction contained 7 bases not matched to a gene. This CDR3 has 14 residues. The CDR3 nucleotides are TGCAGCGTTGGAGAAGGGACAGGGACCACTGAAGCTTTCTTT. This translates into CSVGEGTGTTEAFF.

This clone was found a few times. The CDR3 sequence: CASSLIEGSPLHF. The CDR3 region has the DNA TGTGCCAGCAGCTTAATCGAGGGTTCACCCCTCCACTTT. This chain uses TRBV7-8 with TRBJ1-6; D remains unclear. The V end was cut by 2 bases, the J end by 9 bases, with 8 bases between. Germline V CDR1 and CDR2: SGHVS, FQNEAQ. CDR3 length equals 13 residues.

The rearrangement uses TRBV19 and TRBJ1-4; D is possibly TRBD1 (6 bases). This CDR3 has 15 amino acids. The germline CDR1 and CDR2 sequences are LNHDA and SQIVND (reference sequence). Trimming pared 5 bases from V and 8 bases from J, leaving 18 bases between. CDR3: CASSALRGAGEKLFF. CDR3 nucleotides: TGTGCCAGTAGTGCCCTGAGGGGGGCCGGGGAAAAACTGTTTTTT.

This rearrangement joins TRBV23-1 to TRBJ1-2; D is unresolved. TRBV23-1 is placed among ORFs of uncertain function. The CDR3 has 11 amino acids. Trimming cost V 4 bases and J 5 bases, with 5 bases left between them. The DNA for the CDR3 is TGCGCCAGCAGTCGACCGTATGGCTACACCTTC. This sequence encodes CASSRPYGYTF.

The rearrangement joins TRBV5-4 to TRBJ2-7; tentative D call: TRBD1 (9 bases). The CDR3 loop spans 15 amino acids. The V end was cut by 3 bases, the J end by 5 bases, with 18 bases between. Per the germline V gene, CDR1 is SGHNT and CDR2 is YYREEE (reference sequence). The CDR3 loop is CASSSGGTGFNEQYF. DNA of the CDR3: TGTGCCAGCAGCTCGGGAGGGACAGGGTTTAACGAGCAGTACTTC.